The 23 T cell receptor beta chains given below trace back to one sample, sequenced in a study of shared clonotypes between healthy human individuals. Sequenced by immunoSEQ multiplex PCR; TCRdb stores in-frame clones only, minus some. Altogether 950,000 to 1,100,000 clones are present, about 77% being singletons, with the ten largest covering over 1.3%. The specimen was memory CD4+ T cells sorted from blood. Subset of the sample: CD45RA-negative fraction. The receptors shown here come from a man aged 18 to 29 in good health.

The chain carries TRBV10-3 and TRBJ1-2; tentatively, D is TRBD1 (5 bases). Germline CDR1 and CDR2: ENHRY and SYGVKD. Trimming pared 3 bases from V and 8 bases from J, leaving 16 bases between. The CDR3 has 14 residues. The CDR3: CAISDTQGRVGYTF. CDR3 DNA sequence: TGTGCCATCAGTGATACGCAGGGTCGAGTGGGCTACACCTTC.

This sequence joins TRBV5-1 and TRBJ1-1, with D possibly matching TRBD1 (6 bases). The CDR3 extends over 15 amino acids. The germline gives CDR1 SGHRS, CDR2 YFSETQ. V was clipped by 4 bases and J by 2 bases, with 15 bases between them. The CDR3 nucleotides read TGCGCCAGCAGCGAGGGCGGACAGTCAAACACTGAAGCTTTCTTT. Its protein product is CASSEGGQSNTEAFF.

J is TRBJ2-7 and V is TRBV5-1; 11 bases are shared with TRBD1. The CDR3 totals 16 residues. V was clipped by 0 bases and J by 3 bases; unmatched bases: 5. Germline values: CDR1 SGHRS, CDR2 YFSETQ. The CDR3 DNA follows: TGCGCCAGCAGCTTGGCCACCGGGACAGGGGGCTACGAGCAGTACTTC. Protein: CASSLATGTGGYEQYF.

This rearrangement joins TRBV27 to TRBJ2-3; 9 positions match TRBD2. Germline V lookup: CDR1 MNHEY, CDR2 SMNVEV (reference sequence). The CDR3 has 17 amino acids. J was trimmed by 4 bases and V by 2 bases; bases with no gene match: 10. The CDR3 reads CASSLIGLANGADTQYF. DNA for the CDR3: TGTGCCAGCAGTTTAATCGGACTAGCGAATGGGGCAGATACGCAGTATTTT.

V is TRBV2 and J is TRBJ1-6; no firm D call. With 7 bases removed from V and 3 bases from J, the gap between germline ends came to 10 bases. Germline assignment: CDR1 SNHLY and CDR2 FYNNEI. The CDR3 has 14 amino acids. The CDR3 bases are TGTGCCAGCAATGTCAACAACTATAATTCACCCCTCCACTTT. Protein: CASNVNNYNSPLHF.

This clone was detected only a few times. V and J are TRBV7-2 and TRBJ2-7, with a weak D call TRBD2 (5 bases). This CDR3 is 14 amino acids long. Germline CDR1 is SGHTA and CDR2 is FQGNSA. Trimming cost V 5 bases and J 8 bases, with 19 bases left between them. CDR3 loop: CASSPRLAVIQQYF. As DNA, the CDR3 is TGTGCCAGCAGCCCCCGGCTAGCCGTAATTCAGCAGTACTTC.

The V call is TRBV11-2, the J call TRBJ1-1; D is undetermined. V shed 1 base and J shed 6 bases, with 9 bases lying between them. The CDR3 runs to 13 residues. Germline assignment: CDR1 SGHAT and CDR2 FQNNGV. CDR3 in DNA: TGTGCCAGCAGCTTAGGTCGTTTCCCTGAAGCTTTCTTT. Translated: CASSLGRFPEAFF.

The rearrangement joins TRBV29-1 to TRBJ2-5; a weak D match, TRBD1 (5 bases). This CDR3 has 13 amino acids. Germline V gives CDR1 SQVTM, CDR2 ANQGSEA. The germline V and J ends were trimmed by 4 bases and 4 bases, with 13 bases remaining between them. The CDR3 DNA reads TGCAGCGTTGGACAGAATCTTGGAGAGACCCAGTACTTC. Translating it yields CSVGQNLGETQYF.

The V gene is TRBV11-3, the J gene TRBJ2-1, with D tentatively TRBD1 (7 bases). The CDR3 has 15 residues. Looked up from germline, CDR1 is SGHNT and CDR2 is YENEEA. The V and J ends lost 5 bases and 5 bases respectively, with 16 bases between them. CDR3 DNA: TGTGCCAGCAGCCTCAGGGGGGCACTTGACAATGAGCAGTTCTTC. Residues: CASSLRGALDNEQFF.

This clone was seen a handful of times. The CDR3 nucleotides read TGTGCCAGCAGCTTAGATAACGCGAACACTGAAGCTTTCTTT. This encodes CASSLDNANTEAFF. The V and J genes are TRBV11-3 and TRBJ1-1; unclear D gene. CDR1 SGHNT and CDR2 YENEEA come from the germline V gene. Trimming shortened V by 0 bases and J by 1 base, and 6 bases separated the two germline ends. CDR3 length equals 14 residues.

The rearrangement joins TRBV29-1 to TRBJ2-7, with 10 bases that match TRBD2. Germline-derived CDR1 and CDR2 are SQVTM and ANQGSEA. The CDR3 runs to 15 residues. V trimming: 1 base; J trimming: 2 bases; junction bases outside the gene matches: 5. CDR3 in amino acids: CSVEGVAGGTYEQYF. The CDR3 bases are TGCAGCGTTGAAGGGGTAGCGGGAGGCACCTACGAGCAGTACTTC.

This chain connects TRBV14 to TRBJ1-3, with D hard to call. The CDR3 spans 13 residues. Germline-derived CDR1 and CDR2 are SGHDN and FVKESK. Trimming removed 5 bases from V and 2 bases from J, with 7 bases in between. The CDR3 DNA follows: TGTGCCAGCAGCTGGCAGCCTGGAAACACCATATATTTT. It encodes CASSWQPGNTIYF.

This clone was recorded at least ten times. V usage is TRBV30 and J usage is TRBJ1-6; the match to TRBD1 covers 7 bases. J gave up 0 bases and V 6 bases, and 11 bases lay outside the gene matches. This CDR3 region has 17 residues. Germline V gene sequence: CDR1 GTSNPN, CDR2 SVGIG (reference sequence). The DNA for the CDR3 is TGTGCCTGCGACAGGGCTAATGGGAGCTCCTATAATTCACCCCTCCACTTT. Translated: CACDRANGSSYNSPLHF.

The sample holds many counts of this clone. The chain combines TRBV7-9 with TRBJ2-5; D ambiguous. This CDR3 is 14 amino acids long. V was clipped by 5 bases and J by 4 bases, with 14 bases between them. Looked up from germline, CDR1 is SEHNR and CDR2 is FQNEAQ (reference sequence). This chain's CDR3 is CASSPRLAPETQYF. In DNA, the CDR3 is TGTGCCAGCAGCCCACGACTCGCCCCAGAGACCCAGTACTTC.

The chain employs TRBV2 and TRBJ2-3, with 9 positions matching TRBD2. Germline CDR1 reads SNHLY; CDR2 reads FYNNEI. This CDR3 is 18 amino acids long. The V gene end was trimmed by 7 bases and the J gene end by 2 bases; junction bases not matched to a gene: 16. The CDR3 region is CASIRRSAGGRLTDTQYF. CDR3 DNA: TGTGCCAGCATCCGAAGATCAGCGGGAGGCCGACTCACAGATACGCAGTATTTT.

The J gene is TRBJ2-1, the V gene TRBV5-6; D uncertain. The CDR3 loop spans 11 amino acids. Between the trimmed V and J ends, which lost 2 bases and 7 bases, there was a span of 4 bases. CDR1 is SGHDT and CDR2 is YYEEEE in the germline V gene. CDR3 DNA: TGTGCCAGCAGCTTTGAGAATGAGCAGTTCTTC. As protein: CASSFENEQFF.

The chain has TRBV28 and TRBJ2-5; TRBD1 matches 7 bases. CDR3 length equals 14 residues. The V segment lost 5 bases and the J segment 4 bases; nucleotides outside the gene matches: 7. Germline CDR1 MDHEN, CDR2 SYDVKM. The CDR3 nucleotides read TGTGCCAGCAGTCTGACAGGGTCGGGAGAGACCCAGTACTTC. The encoded protein is CASSLTGSGETQYF.

This chain links TRBV7-6 with TRBJ2-7, with 7 positions matching TRBD1. Per germline, CDR1 SGHVS and CDR2 FNYEAQ. The junction had 2 bases not matched to a gene; V was cut back by 1 base and J by 2 bases. CDR3 size: 14 residues. CDR3: CASSLDDRAYEQYF. The CDR3 bases are TGTGCCAGCAGCTTAGATGACAGGGCCTACGAGCAGTACTTC.

This clone was found many times. The chain links TRBV29-1 to TRBJ1-4; D perhaps matches TRBD1 (5 bases). The ends were cut back, 4 bases at V and 4 bases at J, with 16 bases in the middle. The CDR3 sequence is 15 residues long. Germline V gene data show CDR1 as SQVTM and CDR2 as ANQGSEA. In DNA, the CDR3 is TGCAGCGTTGGCGAATCGGGGCAGGGTAATGAAAAACTGTTTTTT. Its protein product is CSVGESGQGNEKLFF.

As for this clone: At the DNA level, this CDR3 is encoded by other sequences in the same sample as well. This chain links TRBV5-1 with TRBJ2-5; D is unresolved. There are 14 residues in the CDR3. Germline V CDR1 and CDR2: SGHRS, YFSETQ. V lost 0 bases to trimming and J lost 2 bases, with 8 bases between them. CDR3 sequence reads: CASSLGASQETQYF. The CDR3 nucleotides are TGCGCCAGCAGCTTGGGGGCCAGTCAAGAGACCCAGTACTTC.

This clone was counted between two and nine times. This chain links TRBV18 with TRBJ2-5; D is tentatively TRBD1 or TRBD2 (6 bases each). Trimming pared 5 bases from V and 4 bases from J, leaving 11 bases between. Germline V gives CDR1 KGHSH, CDR2 LQKENI. There are 13 residues in the CDR3. The CDR3 region has the DNA TGTGCCAGCTCAGCAGGGGAGGCAGAGACCCAGTACTTC. It is translated as CASSAGEAETQYF. Together with reference TRBV18 and TRBJ2-5, the CDR3 gives the full variable domain: NAGVMQNPRHLVRRRGQEARLRCSPMKGHSHVYWYRQLPEEGLKFMVYLQKENIIDESGMPKERFSAEFPKEGPSILRIQQVVRGDSAAYFCASSAGEAETQYFGPGTRLLVL.

A single count supports this clone. The J gene is TRBJ1-1, the V gene TRBV27; 8 nucleotides match TRBD1. The V segment lost 2 bases and the J segment 1 base; nucleotides outside the gene matches: 6. CDR3 length: 16 amino acids. Germline V lookup: CDR1 MNHEY, CDR2 SMNVEV (reference sequence). The CDR3, as DNA: TGTGCCAGCAGTTTAGTGAGGACAGGGCGGAACACTGAAGCTTTCTTT. It is translated as CASSLVRTGRNTEAFF.

The chain couples TRBV5-1 to TRBJ2-3; D possibly uses TRBD1 or TRBD2 (7 bases each). CDR1 SGHRS and CDR2 YFSETQ come from the germline V gene. Trimming left V 5 bases short and J 4 bases short, with 17 bases between. This CDR3 is built from 15 residues. The DNA of the CDR3 is TGCGCCAGCAGGAGACAGGGCGGGGGCCCAGATACGCAGTATTTT. Its translation is CASRRQGGGPDTQYF.